The 14 T cell receptor beta chains below were found in one sample sequenced in a study of identical twins. TCRdb reprocessed the 5' RACE reads via MiXCR and lists one record per CDR3 protein. Seen here are hundreds of thousands of distinct CDR3 sequences, approximately 24% observed once, and the top ten hold about 2.7%. This same sample was also part of a study on T cells expressing NK-cell markers.

The material sequenced was CD4+ T cells sorted from blood. All receptors come from a woman aged 18-35 years in good health.

This clonotype was picked up a small number of times. CDR3 coding DNA: TGCAGTGCTAAGACTAGCGGAAACACCGGGGAGCTGTTTTTT. Translating gives CSAKTSGNTGELFF. The V and J genes are TRBV20-1 and TRBJ2-2, with TRBD2 identical over 9 bases. Looked up from germline, CDR1 is DFQATT and CDR2 is SNEGSKA (reference sequence). The CDR3 is 14 amino acids. With 4 bases clipped from V and 2 bases from J, the junction kept 2 bases outside the gene matches.

This clonotype was observed a few times. The chain recombines TRBV5-4 with TRBJ2-1; D is possibly TRBD2 (6 bases). The CDR3 is 14 residues long. The germline V and J ends were trimmed by 0 bases and 11 bases, with 15 bases remaining between them. Germline CDR1 and CDR2: SGHNT and YYREEE (reference sequence). CDR3: CASSLGLAKSQQFF. CDR3 sequence (DNA): TGTGCCAGCAGCTTGGGTCTAGCGAAGAGTCAGCAGTTCTTC.

In its sample, this clonotype was seen a few times. The rearrangement uses TRBV29-1 and TRBJ2-7; 8 bases line up with TRBD2. J lost 3 bases, V lost 4 bases, and 8 bases had no gene match. The CDR3 has 14 residues. Germline CDR1 SQVTM, CDR2 ANQGSEA. In DNA, the CDR3 is TGCAGCGTTGTCAGGAGCGGGAGCAACTACGAGCAGTACTTC. This gives the protein CSVVRSGSNYEQYF.

This rearrangement joins TRBV20-1 to TRBJ2-1; TRBD2 agrees at 10 bases. The length of the CDR3 is 15 residues. Trimming removed 2 bases from V and 8 bases from J; junction bases left unmatched: 9. Germline V gene sequence: CDR1 DFQATT, CDR2 SNEGSKA (reference sequence). CDR3 loop: CSARKPGLAPDEQFF. CDR3 nucleotides: TGCAGTGCTAGAAAACCGGGACTAGCGCCGGATGAGCAGTTCTTC.

This clonotype was detected only a few times. The chain couples TRBV6-2 or TRBV6-3 to TRBJ2-7; TRBD2 matches at 11 bases. Germline CDR1 and CDR2: MNHEY and SVGEGT. J lost 1 base, V lost 3 bases, and 5 bases had no gene match. The CDR3 is 16 residues long. CDR3 in DNA: TGTGCCAGCAGTTATCTTCTAGCGGGAGGATCCTACGAGCAGTACTTC. Translation: CASSYLLAGGSYEQYF.

This clonotype came up a few times. The V gene is TRBV12-3 or TRBV12-4, the J gene TRBJ2-3; D not certain. The length of the CDR3 is 11 residues. V shed 8 bases and J shed 7 bases, with 10 bases lying between them. As DNA, the CDR3 is TGTGCCAGCGGTCTGGGGAATACGCAGTATTTT. Translation gives CASGLGNTQYF.

This clonotype was found a few times. The genes are TRBV20-1 and TRBJ1-2, with no clear D. The V gene lost 1 base and the J gene lost 8 bases, with 20 bases spanning the gap. The germline V gene has CDR1 DFQATT and CDR2 SNEGSKA (reference sequence). This CDR3 is built from 15 residues. The CDR3 loop reads CSARVSSSKKGGYTF. CDR3 DNA: TGCAGTGCTAGAGTATCTAGCTCTAAAAAAGGCGGCTACACCTTC.

This clonotype was seen a few times. The chain joins TRBV27 to TRBJ2-7, with TRBD1 matching 9 bases. Trimming cost V 0 bases and J 2 bases; bases outside gene matches: 2. Germline CDR1 reads MNHEY; CDR2 reads SMNVEV (reference sequence). This CDR3 spans 15 amino acids. Here the CDR3 reads CASSLSQGATYEQYF. Here the CDR3 DNA reads TGTGCCAGCAGTTTATCACAGGGGGCTACCTACGAGCAGTACTTC.

This clonotype was seen a handful of times. The V gene is TRBV3-1, the J gene TRBJ2-3; TRBD2 matches 9 bases. The junction had 9 bases not matched to a gene; V was cut back by 3 bases and J by 8 bases. The CDR3 contains 15 residues. The germline gives CDR1 LGHDT, CDR2 YNNKEL (reference sequence). CDR3 coding DNA: TGTGCCAGCAGCCAGTACGGACTAGCGAAAGGTACGCAGTATTTT. It translates to CASSQYGLAKGTQYF.

This clonotype was recorded at least ten times. The CDR3 reads CAISEYGNNEQFF. DNA for the CDR3: TGTGCCATCAGTGAGTACGGTAACAATGAGCAGTTCTTC. The chain is built from TRBV10-3 and TRBJ2-1; no firm D call. Germline values: CDR1 ENHRY, CDR2 SYGVKD. Trimming left V 1 base short and J 5 bases short, with 6 bases between. This CDR3 is 13 amino acids long.

As for this clonotype: One junction end disagrees with the germline gene, perhaps due to a read error. The chain recombines TRBV12-3 or TRBV12-4 with TRBJ2-4; 12 bases map to TRBD2. The CDR3 is made up of 18 amino acids. CDR3 bases: TGTGCCTGCAGTTTCTCCTCTAGCGGGGGGGTAGCCAAAAACATTCAGTACTTC. This translates into CACSFSSSGGVAKNIQYF.

CDR3: CASSPDSGRGYEQYF. The CDR3 DNA reads as TGCGCCAGCAGCCCGGATTCTGGGAGGGGCTACGAGCAGTACTTC. The V gene is TRBV5-1, the J gene TRBJ2-7; TRBD2 matches 7 bases. CDR3 size: 15 residues. V gave up 4 bases and J gave up 3 bases; unmatched junction bases: 10. Per the germline V gene, CDR1 is SGHRS and CDR2 is YFSETQ.

This clonotype was found a few times. The V call is TRBV12-3 or TRBV12-4, the J call TRBJ2-2, with D hard to call. The CDR3 loop spans 14 amino acids. V lost 3 bases, J lost 6 bases, and 11 bases lay in between. CDR3: CASSFIYPAGELFF. The CDR3 coding sequence is TGTGCCAGCAGTTTTATTTATCCCGCCGGGGAGCTGTTTTTT.

CDR3 sequence reads: CASSRRGANEKLFF. CDR3 nucleotide sequence: TGTGCCAGCAGCCGCCGGGGAGCTAATGAAAAACTGTTTTTT. The chain is built from TRBV3-1 and TRBJ1-4; D gene unclear. Trimming took off 4 bases at V and 3 bases at J, with 9 bases between the two ends. Germline values: CDR1 LGHDT, CDR2 YNNKEL (reference sequence). This CDR3 is 14 amino acids long.